The 18 T cell receptor beta chains presented below share a single source sample, sequenced in a study of control samples from healthy donors and cancer patients. Clones were sequenced by immunoSEQ multiplex PCR, and TCRdb holds only the in-frame ones, with some missing. The sample contains 120,000 or so clones, over 75% of which appear only once. Input material: blood. The receptors shown here come from a man aged 60 to 69 in good health.

This rearrangement joins TRBV19 to TRBJ2-5, with TRBD2 as a possible D gene (7 bases). V lost 3 bases and J 5 bases, leaving 22 bases between the germline ends. CDR1 is LNHDA and CDR2 is SQIVND in the germline V gene (reference sequence). The CDR3 totals 17 residues. The CDR3 here is CASSIGIQGGSRETQYF. The CDR3, as DNA: TGTGCCAGTAGTATTGGTATACAGGGAGGGTCAAGGGAGACCCAGTACTTC.

The chain carries TRBV24-1 and TRBJ2-7; D is ambiguous. The CDR3 runs 12 residues. Germline CDR1 and CDR2: KGHDR and SFDVKD. V was trimmed by 3 bases and J by 5 bases, leaving 7 bases between them. The CDR3 nucleotides are TGTGCCACCAGTGATAGTACCCACGAGCAGTACTTC. Protein product: CATSDSTHEQYF.

This clone was picked up a small number of times. The chain links TRBV5-4 to TRBJ1-2, with D unclear. Per the germline V gene, CDR1 is SGHNT and CDR2 is YYREEE (reference sequence). This CDR3 is built from 14 residues. V was clipped by 6 bases and J by 6 bases, with 18 bases between them. The CDR3, as DNA: TGTGCCAGCAAGCAGAGGAACCTCGCGGATGGCTACACCTTC. It codes for CASKQRNLADGYTF. Together with reference TRBV5-4 and TRBJ1-2, the CDR3 gives the full variable domain: ETGVTQSPTHLIKTRGQQVTLRCSSQSGHNTVSWYQQALGQGPQFIFQYYREEENGRGNFPPRFSGLQFPNYSSELNVNALELDDSALYLCASKQRNLADGYTFGSGTRLTVV.

The V and J genes are TRBV4-1 and TRBJ1-5, with D unclear. V gave up 1 base and J gave up 5 bases, with 6 bases separating them. Germline CDR1 and CDR2: MGHRA and YSYEKL. The CDR3 length is 13 residues. Here the CDR3 reads CASSQVLDQPQHF. As DNA, the CDR3 is TGCGCCAGCAGCCAAGTGTTGGATCAGCCCCAGCATTTT.

The gene calls are TRBV14 and TRBJ2-2; D possibly corresponds to TRBD2 (6 bases). V lost 2 bases, J lost 5 bases, and 9 bases lay in between. CDR3 length equals 14 residues. Germline V gene sequence: CDR1 SGHDN, CDR2 FVKESK. CDR3 coding DNA: TGTGCCAGCAGCCAAAACCGGGGGACCGGGGAGCTGTTTTTT. It translates to CASSQNRGTGELFF.

V and J are TRBV6-5 and TRBJ2-1, with 12 positions matching TRBD2. CDR3 size: 15 residues. With 6 bases clipped from V and 5 bases from J, the junction kept 5 bases outside the gene matches. Per the germline V gene, CDR1 is MNHEY and CDR2 is SVGAGI. The CDR3 coding sequence is TGTGCCAGCAGCGGGGGACTAGCGGGCCACAATGAGCAGTTCTTC. Translated: CASSGGLAGHNEQFF.

The chain links TRBV3-1 (or the pseudogene TRBV3-2) to TRBJ1-2; D is uncertain. This CDR3 region has 14 residues. Germline V gene sequence: CDR1 LGHDT, CDR2 YNNKEL (reference sequence). V dropped 0 bases and J dropped 0 bases, with 5 bases sitting between them. The CDR3 loop is CASSQDLANYGYTF. The DNA of the CDR3 is TGTGCCAGCAGCCAAGATTTGGCTAACTATGGCTACACCTTC.

There are a few counts of this clone. The chain joins TRBV4-1 to TRBJ2-3; 8 nucleotides agree with TRBD2. The CDR3 extends over 16 amino acids. J gave up 0 bases and V 1 base, and 3 bases lay outside the gene matches. Germline CDR1 is MGHRA and CDR2 is YSYEKL. CDR3 sequence: CASSQVQRGSTDTQYF. The CDR3 region has the DNA TGCGCCAGCAGCCAAGTCCAGCGGGGGAGCACAGATACGCAGTATTTT.

The J gene is TRBJ2-1, the V gene TRBV5-6, with TRBD2 matching 7 bases. This CDR3 contains 15 residues. V dropped 4 bases and J dropped 8; count of bases not matched to a gene: 12. The V gene's germline CDR1 is SGHDT and CDR2 YYEEEE. The CDR3 region has the DNA TGTGCCAGCAGCCCCGGACTAGTCAGGTGGGATGAGCAGTTCTTC. This codes for CASSPGLVRWDEQFF. The full variable domain, its missing parts supplied by reference TRBV5-6 and TRBJ2-1, is DAGVTQSPTHLIKTRGQQVTLRCSPKSGHDTVSWYQQALGQGPQFIFQYYEEEERQRGNFPDRFSGHQFPNYSSELNVNALLLGDSALYLCASSPGLVRWDEQFFGPGTRLTVL.

The chain uses TRBV5-1 and TRBJ1-1; D remains unclear. The CDR3 sequence is 14 residues long. The germline gives CDR1 SGHRS, CDR2 YFSETQ. V dropped 4 bases and J dropped 4 bases, with 14 bases sitting between them. The CDR3 protein is CASSIGPGGTEAFF. The CDR3 coding sequence is TGCGCCAGCAGCATTGGCCCGGGCGGCACTGAAGCTTTCTTT.

Only a few counts were recorded for this clone. The rearrangement uses TRBV18 and TRBJ1-6; a possible D gene is TRBD1 (5 bases). The V gene's germline CDR1 is KGHSH and CDR2 LQKENI. The CDR3 covers 13 residues. V lost 4 bases, J lost 8 bases, and 9 bases lay in between. The CDR3 sequence: CASSQQEDSPLHF. The CDR3 DNA sequence: TGTGCCAGCTCACAACAGGAGGATTCACCCCTCCACTTT.

The chain couples TRBV9 to TRBJ1-5; D is unresolved. The CDR3 is 14 amino acids. Germline V gene sequence: CDR1 SGDLS, CDR2 YYNGEE. Trimming stripped 2 bases from V and 7 bases from J, with 13 bases between. The CDR3 loop is CASSVSPSGQPQHF. In nucleotides, the CDR3 is TGTGCCAGCAGCGTTTCCCCCAGTGGACAGCCCCAGCATTTT. Full variable domain (missing parts from reference TRBV9 and TRBJ1-5): DSGVTQTPKHLITATGQRVTLRCSPRSGDLSVYWYQQSLDQGLQFLIQYYNGEERAKGNILERFSAQQFPDLHSELNLSSLELGDSALYFCASSVSPSGQPQHFGDGTRLSIL.

This clone was seen just once. The chain couples TRBV7-9 to TRBJ1-4; no reliable D call. Trimming left V 0 bases short and J 5 bases short, with 16 bases between. From germline, CDR1 is SEHNR and CDR2 FQNEAQ (reference sequence). This CDR3 has 17 residues. The CDR3 region has the DNA TGTGCCAGCAGCTTAGCGAAAGGGAACCTTCCGAATGAAAAACTGTTTTTT. Translating it yields CASSLAKGNLPNEKLFF.

The chain combines TRBV28 with TRBJ1-1, with 7 bases that match TRBD1. This CDR3 has 14 amino acids. Germline-derived CDR1 and CDR2 are MDHEN and SYDVKM. V dropped 6 bases and J dropped 2; count of bases not matched to a gene: 6. This CDR3 is CASRRTGVNTEAFF. For the CDR3, the DNA is TGTGCCAGCAGGCGCACAGGGGTAAACACTGAAGCTTTCTTT.

This chain links TRBV6-4 with TRBJ2-7, with 7 bases that match TRBD1. The CDR3 has 15 residues. Germline trimming cut 0 bases from V and 6 bases from J; bases unmatched to any gene: 8. From germline, CDR1 is MRHNA and CDR2 SNTAGT. The CDR3 spells CASSDSTGSWPEQYF. The CDR3 coding sequence is TGTGCCAGCAGTGACTCGACAGGGAGTTGGCCCGAGCAGTACTTC.

This rearrangement joins TRBV7-2 to TRBJ2-7; tentative D call: TRBD2 (6 bases). V was pared by 3 bases and J by 2 bases, with 14 bases between. Per germline, CDR1 SGHTA and CDR2 FQGNSA. The CDR3 loop spans 15 amino acids. CDR3 residues: CASSFGAGLPYEQYF. CDR3 bases: TGTGCCAGCAGCTTTGGAGCGGGCCTACCCTACGAGCAGTACTTC. Together with reference TRBV7-2 and TRBJ2-7, the CDR3 gives the full variable domain: GAGVSQSPSNKVTEKGKDVELRCDPISGHTALYWYRQSLGQGLEFLIYFQGNSAPDKSGLPSDRFSAERTGGSVSTLTIQRTQQEDSAVYLCASSFGAGLPYEQYFGPGTRLTVT.

This clone was counted a single time. The chain carries TRBV11-2 and TRBJ2-7; D gene uncertain. V was pared by 2 bases and J by 7 bases, with 18 bases between. From germline, CDR1 is SGHAT and CDR2 FQNNGV. CDR3 length equals 15 residues. The CDR3: CASSLLLQPPGEQYF. DNA for the CDR3: TGTGCCAGCAGCTTATTACTTCAACCCCCCGGGGAGCAGTACTTC.

The chain uses TRBV19 and TRBJ1-5, with D possibly TRBD1 on 6 matching bases. Per germline, CDR1 LNHDA and CDR2 SQIVND (reference sequence). The CDR3 contains 15 residues. The V and J ends lost 3 bases and 1 base respectively, with 10 bases between them. CDR3 in DNA: TGTGCCAGTAGTATCGGGGGGGCCAGCAATCAGCCCCAGCATTTT. Translation gives CASSIGGASNQPQHF. The full variable domain, in which reference TRBV19 and TRBJ1-5 provide the parts outside the CDR3, is DGGITQSPKYLFRKEGQNVTLSCEQNLNHDAMYWYRQDPGQGLRLIYYSQIVNDFQKGDIAEGYSVSREKKESFPLTVTSAQKNPTAFYLCASSIGGASNQPQHFGDGTRLSIL.